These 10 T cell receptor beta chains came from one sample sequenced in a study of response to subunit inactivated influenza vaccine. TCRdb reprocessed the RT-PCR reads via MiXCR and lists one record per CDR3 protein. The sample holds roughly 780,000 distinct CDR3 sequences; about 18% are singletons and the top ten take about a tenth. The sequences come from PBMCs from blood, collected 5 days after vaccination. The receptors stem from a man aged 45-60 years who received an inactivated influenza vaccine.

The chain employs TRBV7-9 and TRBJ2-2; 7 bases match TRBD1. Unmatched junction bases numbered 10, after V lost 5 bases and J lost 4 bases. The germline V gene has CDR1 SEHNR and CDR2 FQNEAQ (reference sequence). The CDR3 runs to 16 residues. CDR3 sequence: CASSASRDRTTGELFF. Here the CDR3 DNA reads TGTGCCAGCAGCGCAAGCCGGGACAGAACCACCGGGGAGCTGTTTTTT.

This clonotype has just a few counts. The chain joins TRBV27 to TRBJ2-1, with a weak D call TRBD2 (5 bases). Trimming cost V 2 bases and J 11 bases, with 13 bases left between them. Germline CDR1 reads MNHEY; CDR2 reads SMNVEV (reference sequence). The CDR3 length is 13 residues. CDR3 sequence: CASSLGLANQQFF. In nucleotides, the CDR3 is TGTGCCAGCAGTTTAGGGCTAGCAAATCAGCAGTTCTTC.

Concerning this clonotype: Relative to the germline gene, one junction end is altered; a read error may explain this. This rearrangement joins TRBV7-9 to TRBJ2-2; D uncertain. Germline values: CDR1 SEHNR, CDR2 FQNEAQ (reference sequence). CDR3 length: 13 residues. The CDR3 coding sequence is TGTGCCGGCAGTCCCCAGACAACCGGGGAGCTGTTTTTT. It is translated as CAGSPQTTGELFF.

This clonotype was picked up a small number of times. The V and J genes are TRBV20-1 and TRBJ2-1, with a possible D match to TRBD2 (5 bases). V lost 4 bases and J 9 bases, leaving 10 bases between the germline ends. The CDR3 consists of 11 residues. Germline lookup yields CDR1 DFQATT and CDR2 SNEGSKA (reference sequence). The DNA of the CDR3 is TGCAGTGCTACCCATGCGGGTGAGCAGTTCTTC. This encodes CSATHAGEQFF.

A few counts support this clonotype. CDR3 nucleotide sequence: TGTGCCATCAGTGTTGAGCGGAGGTTAAGAGATACGCAGTATTTT. Protein sequence: CAISVERRLRDTQYF. The chain is built from TRBV10-3 and TRBJ2-3, with TRBD2 as a possible D gene (5 bases). Trimming took 4 bases from V and 5 from J, leaving 16 bases between them. CDR3 length equals 15 residues. The germline CDR1 and CDR2 sequences are ENHRY and SYGVKD.

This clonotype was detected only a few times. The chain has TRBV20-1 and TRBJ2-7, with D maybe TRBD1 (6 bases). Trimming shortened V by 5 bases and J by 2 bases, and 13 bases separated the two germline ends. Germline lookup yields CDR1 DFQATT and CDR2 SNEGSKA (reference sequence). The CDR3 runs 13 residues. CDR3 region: CSAPRPGAYEQYF. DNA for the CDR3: TGCAGTGCTCCCCGGCCAGGGGCCTACGAGCAGTACTTC.

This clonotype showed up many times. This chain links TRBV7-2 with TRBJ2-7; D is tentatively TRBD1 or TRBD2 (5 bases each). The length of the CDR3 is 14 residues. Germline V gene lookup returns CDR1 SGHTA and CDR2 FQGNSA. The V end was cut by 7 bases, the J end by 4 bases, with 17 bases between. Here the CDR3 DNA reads TGTGCCAGCACCAAGAGTCAGGGACGGTACGAGCAGTACTTC. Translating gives CASTKSQGRYEQYF.

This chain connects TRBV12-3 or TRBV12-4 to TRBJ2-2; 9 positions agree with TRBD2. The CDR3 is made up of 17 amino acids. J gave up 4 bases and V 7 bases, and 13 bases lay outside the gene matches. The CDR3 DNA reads TGTGCCAGCAACCGGGGACGGACTAGCGTTGGCACCGGGGAGCTGTTTTTT. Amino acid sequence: CASNRGRTSVGTGELFF.

For the CDR3, the DNA is TGTGCCACCAGCAGAGCCTATGAGCAGTTCTTC. It specifies CATSRAYEQFF. The genes are TRBV15 and TRBJ2-1; no firm D call. CDR3 length: 11 amino acids. The V gene lost 1 base and the J gene lost 8 bases, with 3 bases spanning the gap. Germline CDR1 LNHNV, CDR2 YYDKDF (reference sequence).

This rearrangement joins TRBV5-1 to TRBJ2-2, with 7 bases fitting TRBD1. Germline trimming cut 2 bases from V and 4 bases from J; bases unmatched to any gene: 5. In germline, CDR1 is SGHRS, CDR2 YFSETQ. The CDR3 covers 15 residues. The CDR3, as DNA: TGCGCCAGCAGCTTACAGGGACAGTCCACCGGGGAGCTGTTTTTT. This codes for CASSLQGQSTGELFF.